This T cell receptor beta chain was retrieved from a study of blood T cell repertoires in COVID-19. About the study: The analysed material was cDNA or gDNA that came from T cells, B-cell-depleted T cells, or PBMCs.

V was clipped by 2 bases and J by 8 bases; unmatched bases: 6. This CDR3 is built from 15 residues. The germline CDR1 and CDR2 sequences are KGHSH and LQKENI. Profiled with immunoSEQ multiplex PCR; TCRdb holds only in-frame clones, not every one. The data contain tens of thousands of clones, about 87% of them singletons. The chain couples TRBV18 to TRBJ1-4; TRBD1 matches 9 bases. Sequenced sample: peripheral blood. The receptor was derived from a man older than 75 with acute or convalescent COVID-19. The CDR3 DNA reads TGTGCCAGCTCACCAGAGGCGACAGGGGGAGAAAAACTGTTTTTT. Protein: CASSPEATGGEKLFF.